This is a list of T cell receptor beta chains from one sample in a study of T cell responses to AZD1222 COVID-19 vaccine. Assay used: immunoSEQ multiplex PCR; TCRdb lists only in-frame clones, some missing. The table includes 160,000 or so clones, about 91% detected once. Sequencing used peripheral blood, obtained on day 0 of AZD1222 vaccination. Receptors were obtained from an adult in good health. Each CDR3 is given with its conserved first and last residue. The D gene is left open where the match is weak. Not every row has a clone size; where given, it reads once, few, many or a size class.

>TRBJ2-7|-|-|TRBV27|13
TGTGCCAGCAGTCCTAAGGGGGCCTACGAGCAGTACTTC
CASSPKGAYEQYF
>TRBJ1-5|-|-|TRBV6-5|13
TGTGCCAGCAGTACCCGGCCGGATCAGCCCCAGCATTTT
CASSTRPDQPQHF
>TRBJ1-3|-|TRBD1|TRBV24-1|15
TGTGCCACCAGTGACCGGAGGGACAGAGGAAACACCATATATTTT
CATSDRRDRGNTIYF
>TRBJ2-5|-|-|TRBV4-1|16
TGCGCCAGCAGCCAAGCCCCCGCCGAGGGAGTGGGGACCCAGTACTTC
CASSQAPAEGVGTQYF
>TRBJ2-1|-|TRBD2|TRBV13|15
TGTGCCAGCAGCTTCGGCCAGCGGGATAACAATGAGCAGTTCTTC
CASSFGQRDNNEQFF
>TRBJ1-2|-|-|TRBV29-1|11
TGCAGCGTTGTCCGGGTTGGGGGCTACACCTTC
CSVVRVGGYTF
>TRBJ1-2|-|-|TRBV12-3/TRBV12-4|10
TGTGCCACCTTCTATGGGGGCTACACCTTC
CATFYGGYTF
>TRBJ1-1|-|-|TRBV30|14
TGTGCCTGGAGTGTTCGGGGGGCGGACACTGAAGCTTTCTTT
CAWSVRGADTEAFF
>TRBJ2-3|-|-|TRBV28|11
TGTGCCAGCAGAGCAAGCTTGTCGCAGTATTTT
CASRASLSQYF
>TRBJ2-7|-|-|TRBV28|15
TGTGCCAGCAGTTTATTGACCCCCGGGGCTTACGAGCAGTACTTC
CASSLLTPGAYEQYF
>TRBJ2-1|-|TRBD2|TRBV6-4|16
TGTGCCAGCAGTGGAATCGGCGGGGGGGCCTACAATGAGCAGTTCTTC
CASSGIGGGAYNEQFF
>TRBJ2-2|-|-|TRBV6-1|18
TGTGCCAGCAGTGATATTACAAGCTATACCCCGAACACCGGGGAGCTGTTTTTT
CASSDITSYTPNTGELFF
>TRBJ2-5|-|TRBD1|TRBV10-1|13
TGCGCCGACCAGTCGACAGGGCCAGAGACCCAGTACTTC
CADQSTGPETQYF
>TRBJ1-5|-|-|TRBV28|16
TGTGCCAGCACGCCAATTCGGGGGTCAGGGTCTCAGCCCCAGCATTTT
CASTPIRGSGSQPQHF
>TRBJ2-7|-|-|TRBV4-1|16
TGCGCCAGCAGCCAAAGGCCCAGAGATCCAAGCTACGAGCAGTACTTC
CASSQRPRDPSYEQYF
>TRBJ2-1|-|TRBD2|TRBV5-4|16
TGTGCCAGCAGCCGGGAGGGAGTGGGGTCCTACAATGAGCAGTTCTTC
CASSREGVGSYNEQFF
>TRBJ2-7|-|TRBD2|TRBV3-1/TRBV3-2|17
TGTGCCAGCAGCCAATCCGTGGGACTAGCGGGACTTTACGAGCAGTACTTC
CASSQSVGLAGLYEQYF
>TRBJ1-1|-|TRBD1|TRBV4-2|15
TGTGCCAGCAGCCCGACGGGACAGAGGGTCACTGAAGCTTTCTTT
CASSPTGQRVTEAFF
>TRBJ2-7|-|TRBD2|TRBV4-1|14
TGCGCCAGCAGCCAAGGAGGACTAGCCTACGAGCAGTACTTC
CASSQGGLAYEQYF
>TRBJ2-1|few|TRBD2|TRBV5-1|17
TGCGCCAGCAGCTTGGTGTTTACTAGCGGCCTCTACAATGAGCAGTTCTTC
CASSLVFTSGLYNEQFF
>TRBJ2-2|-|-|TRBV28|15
TGTGCCAGCAGTCCAGTTGGGGAGGACACCGGGGAGCTGTTTTTT
CASSPVGEDTGELFF
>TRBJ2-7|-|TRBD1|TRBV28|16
TGTGCCAGCAGTCCTTCGGTAGGACAGGGCGTCCACGAGCAGTACTTC
CASSPSVGQGVHEQYF
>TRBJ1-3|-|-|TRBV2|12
TGTGCCAGCGGGACAAGTGGAAACACCATATATTTT
CASGTSGNTIYF
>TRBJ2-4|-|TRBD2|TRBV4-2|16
TGTGCCAGCAGCCAAGAAAAGCGGGAGGGCCGGGGCATTCAGTACTTC
CASSQEKREGRGIQYF
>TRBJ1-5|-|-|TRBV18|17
TGTGCCAGCTCACCGGGGGGGACTCAAGCAAAGTCGGAGCCCCAGCATTTT
CASSPGGTQAKSEPQHF
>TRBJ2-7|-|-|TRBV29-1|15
TGCAGCGTCGAGCTGGGCATCACATCCTCCTACGAGCAGTACTTC
CSVELGITSSYEQYF
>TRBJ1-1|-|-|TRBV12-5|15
TGTGCTAGTGGTCCATCCGGGACTCCCCAGGGTGAAGCTTTCTTT
CASGPSGTPQGEAFF
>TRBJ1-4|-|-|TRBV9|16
TGTGCCAGCAGCGTAGGAGCCCCAGGGGTGGATGAAAAACTGTTTTTT
CASSVGAPGVDEKLFF
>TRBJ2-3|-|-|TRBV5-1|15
TGCGCCAGCAGCTTGGGGCCCAACAAGGCGGATACGCAGTATTTT
CASSLGPNKADTQYF
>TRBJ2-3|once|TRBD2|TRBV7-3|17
TGTGCCAGCAGCATATTCCAACCGCGGGAGTCCCCAGATACGCAGTATTTT
CASSIFQPRESPDTQYF
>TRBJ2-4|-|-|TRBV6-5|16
TGTGCCAGCAGTTACAAGTTCGGTCTAGCCAAAAACATTCAGTACTTC
CASSYKFGLAKNIQYF
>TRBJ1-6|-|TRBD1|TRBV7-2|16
TGTGCCAGCAGCTTCCCCGCGGGGACAGGGGACTCACCCCTCCACTTT
CASSFPAGTGDSPLHF
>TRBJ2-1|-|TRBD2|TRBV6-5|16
TGTGCCAGCAGTTACTCAGTAGCGGGAGACAGTAATGAGCAGTTCTTC
CASSYSVAGDSNEQFF
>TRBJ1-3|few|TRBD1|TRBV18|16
TGTGCCAGCTCACCTCGGGACAGGGCCCCAGGAAACACCATATATTTT
CASSPRDRAPGNTIYF
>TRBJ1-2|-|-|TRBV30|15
TGTGCCTGGAGTCATGGACGGCGGGGAGATTATGGCTACACCTTC
CAWSHGRRGDYGYTF
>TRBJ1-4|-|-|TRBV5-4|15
TGTGCCAGCAGCTCGAGGGGGGGTAGGAGTGAAAAACTGTTTTTT
CASSSRGGRSEKLFF
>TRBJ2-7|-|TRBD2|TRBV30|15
TGTGCCTGGAGCGTGGGTAGCGGGGCCCCCTACGAGCAGTACTTC
CAWSVGSGAPYEQYF
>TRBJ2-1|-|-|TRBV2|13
TGTGCCAGCAGTTATAGGCCTGAAAATTTGGTGTTCTTC
CASSYRPENLVFF
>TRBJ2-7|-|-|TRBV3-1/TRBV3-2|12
TGTGCCAGCAGCCAAATAGCTGCCGAGCAGTACTTC
CASSQIAAEQYF
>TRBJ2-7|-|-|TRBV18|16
TGTGCCAGCTCACCGGGGGGACCCGGTGAGCCCTACGAGCAGTACTTC
CASSPGGPGEPYEQYF
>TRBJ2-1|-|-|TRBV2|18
TGTGCCAGCAGTGAAACGTGGCTAGCTGAGGGCTCCTACAATGAGCAGTTCTTC
CASSETWLAEGSYNEQFF
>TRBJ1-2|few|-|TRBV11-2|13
TGTGCCAGCAGACCGGACGGGGTCTATGGCTACACCTTC
CASRPDGVYGYTF
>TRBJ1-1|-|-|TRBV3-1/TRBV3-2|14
TGTGCCAGCAGCCCCACAGGGAAGTCGGCTGAAGCTTTCTTT
CASSPTGKSAEAFF
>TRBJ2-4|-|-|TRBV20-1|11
TGCAGTGCTGCCGGGGCCCCGTTTGAGTACTTC
CSAAGAPFEYF
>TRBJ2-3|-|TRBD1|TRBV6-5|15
TGTGCCAGCAGTAGGGGACAGGGAGGCGCAGATACGCAGTATTTT
CASSRGQGGADTQYF
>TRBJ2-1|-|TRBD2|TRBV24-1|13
TGTGCCACCAGTGACCCGGGACTACCTGAGCAGTTCTTC
CATSDPGLPEQFF
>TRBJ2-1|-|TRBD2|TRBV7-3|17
TGTGCCAGCAGCTTACTGACTAGCGGGAGGGCCAGTGGTGAGCAGTTCTTC
CASSLLTSGRASGEQFF
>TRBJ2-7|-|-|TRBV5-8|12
TGTGCCAGCAGCCCTAGAAGCGATGAGCAGTACTTC
CASSPRSDEQYF
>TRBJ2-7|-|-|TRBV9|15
TGTGCCAGCAACCGCCCCCCAGCCAGCTCCTACGAGCAGTACTTC
CASNRPPASSYEQYF
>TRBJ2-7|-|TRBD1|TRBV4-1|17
TGCGCCAGCAGCCAGGAAAAGGGGGCATTGAGCTCCTACGAGCAGTACTTC
CASSQEKGALSSYEQYF
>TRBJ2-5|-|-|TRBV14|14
TGTGCCAGCAGCCAAGCTATAGGGGGGAAGACCCAGTACTTC
CASSQAIGGKTQYF